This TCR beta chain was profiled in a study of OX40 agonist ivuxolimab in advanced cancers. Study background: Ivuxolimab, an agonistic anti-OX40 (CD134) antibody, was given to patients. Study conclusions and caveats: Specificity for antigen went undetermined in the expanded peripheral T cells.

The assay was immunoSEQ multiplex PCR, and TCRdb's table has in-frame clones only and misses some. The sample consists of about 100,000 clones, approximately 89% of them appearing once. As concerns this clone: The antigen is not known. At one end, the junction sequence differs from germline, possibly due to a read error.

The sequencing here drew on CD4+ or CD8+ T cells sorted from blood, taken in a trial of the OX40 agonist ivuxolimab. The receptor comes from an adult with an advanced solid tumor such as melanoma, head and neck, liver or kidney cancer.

The DNA of the CDR3 is TGTGCCAGTACTGAAGGAGGCAGGCCTACCTACGAGCGGTACTTC. The encoded protein is CASTEGGRPTYERYF. The rearrangement joins TRBV19 to TRBJ2-7; possibly TRBD2 for D (5 bases). The CDR3 extends over 15 amino acids. From germline, CDR1 is LNHDA and CDR2 SQIVND (reference sequence).